The present entry profiles one TCR beta chain with its context. A read error may be the cause here, since a much bigger clone is one base away. The entry originates in a study of T-cell reconstitution after alpha-beta-depleted transplantation in children. Unique molecular identifiers were incorporated during preparation of the TCRbeta library. TCRdb fed the PCR reads into MiXCR, producing one record per CDR3 protein. The sample records a few hundred thousand distinct CDR3 sequences, more than 7.5% being singletons. CDR1 SEHNR and CDR2 FQNEAQ come from the germline V gene (reference sequence). The CDR3 is 13 amino acids.

The sample consisted of PBMCs from the stem cell graft donor, taken from the stem cell graft. This sequence originates from a human donor who donated a stem cell graft to a child with SCID. V is TRBV7-9 and J is TRBJ2-7; D gene uncertain. In DNA, the CDR3 is TGTGCCACCAGCTTAGACCTCTCTGGCGAGCAGTACTTC. It is translated as CATSLDLSGEQYF.